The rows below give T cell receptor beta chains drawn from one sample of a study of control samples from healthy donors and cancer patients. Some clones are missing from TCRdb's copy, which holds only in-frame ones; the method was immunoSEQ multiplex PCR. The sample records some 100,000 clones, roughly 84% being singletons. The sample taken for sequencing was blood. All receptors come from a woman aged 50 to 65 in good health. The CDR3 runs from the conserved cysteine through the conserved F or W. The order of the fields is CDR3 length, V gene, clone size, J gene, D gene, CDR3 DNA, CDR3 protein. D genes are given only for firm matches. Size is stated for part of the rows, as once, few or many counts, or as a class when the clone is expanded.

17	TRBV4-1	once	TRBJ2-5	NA	TGCGCCAGCAGCCAGGGGCTCGGGACATCCCTTGGGGGGACCCAGTACTTC	CASSQGLGTSLGGTQYF
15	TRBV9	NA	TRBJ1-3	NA	TGTGCCAGCAGCGTAGAAACCCAGGTCGGAAACACCATATATTTT	CASSVETQVGNTIYF
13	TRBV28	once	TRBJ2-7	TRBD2	TGTGCCGGGAGACTAGCGGGCTCCTACGAGCAGTACTTC	CAGRLAGSYEQYF
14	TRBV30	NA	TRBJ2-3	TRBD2	TGTGCCTGGGGGACTAGCGGGAGTACAGATACGCAGTATTTT	CAWGTSGSTDTQYF
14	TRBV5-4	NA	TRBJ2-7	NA	TGTGCCAGCAGCGGCGGAGGGACGGTGGACGAGCAGTACTTC	CASSGGGTVDEQYF
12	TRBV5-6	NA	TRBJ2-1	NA	TGTGCCAGCAGCTTTAGCGGCTATGAGCAGTTCTTC	CASSFSGYEQFF
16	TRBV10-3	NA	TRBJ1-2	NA	TGTGCCATCACAAGCTTACCGGGTCGGGGAGACTATGGCTACACCTTC	CAITSLPGRGDYGYTF
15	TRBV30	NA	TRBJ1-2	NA	TGTGCCTGGAGTACTCTGAAAGGGATGACGTCTGGCTACACCTTC	CAWSTLKGMTSGYTF
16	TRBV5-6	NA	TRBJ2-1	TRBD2	TGTGCCAGCAGCGGCCAACTAGCGGGAGGCTCAGGTGAGCAGTTCTTC	CASSGQLAGGSGEQFF
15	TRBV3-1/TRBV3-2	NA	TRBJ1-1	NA	TGTGCCAGCACGAGGGGACGTGCACTCGGCACTGAAGCTTTCTTT	CASTRGRALGTEAFF
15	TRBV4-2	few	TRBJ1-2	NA	TGTGCCAGCAGCCAATCGACCGGGTCCTTTTATGGCTACACCTTC	CASSQSTGSFYGYTF
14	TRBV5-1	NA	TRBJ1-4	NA	TGCGCCAGCAGCTTGGACGGAGGCTATGAAAAACTGTTTTTT	CASSLDGGYEKLFF
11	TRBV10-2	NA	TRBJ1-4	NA	TGCGCCAGCCGGGGGGACGGAAAACTGTTTTTT	CASRGDGKLFF
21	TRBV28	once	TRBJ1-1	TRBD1	TGTGCCAGCAGCCCTACCCCACCCCAAACCGGGACAGGGCTTAGGAACACTGAAGCTTTCTTT	CASSPTPPQTGTGLRNTEAFF
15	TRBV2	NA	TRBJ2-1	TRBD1	TGTGCCAGCAGTGGCTATTTGAGGGGGCGGAATGAGCAGTTCTTC	CASSGYLRGRNEQFF
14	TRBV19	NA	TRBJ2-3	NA	TGTGCCAGTAGTATCATTCCAGGTTTAGATACGCAGTATTTT	CASSIIPGLDTQYF
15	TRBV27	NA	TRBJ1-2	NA	TGTGCCAGCAGTCGAGACAACAGGGATCTCTATGGCTACACCTTC	CASSRDNRDLYGYTF
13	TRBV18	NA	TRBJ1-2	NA	TGTGCCAGCTCACCAGATGGAAATAATGGCTACACCTTC	CASSPDGNNGYTF
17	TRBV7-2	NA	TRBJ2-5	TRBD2	TGTGCCAGCAGCTTAGGAGGGCTAGCGGGGTTTGCATGGCCCCAGTACTTC	CASSLGGLAGFAWPQYF
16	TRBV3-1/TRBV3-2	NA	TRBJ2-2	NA	TGTGCCAGCAGCCAAATGGCAGGGCGAGGAACCGGGGAGCTGTTTTTT	CASSQMAGRGTGELFF
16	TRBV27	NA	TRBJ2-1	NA	TGTGCCAGCAGTTTACGCGCGGGACTGGGCTACAATGAGCAGTTCTTC	CASSLRAGLGYNEQFF
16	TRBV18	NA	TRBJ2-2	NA	TGTGCCAGCTCACCACCCGGGGGTTTGGACACCGGGGAGCTGTTTTTT	CASSPPGGLDTGELFF
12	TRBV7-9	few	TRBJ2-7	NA	TGTGCCAGCAGCGCTACTGGGGGCGAGCAGTACTTC	CASSATGGEQYF
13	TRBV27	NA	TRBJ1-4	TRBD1	TGTGCCAGGGACAGGGCGGTGGGTGAAAAACTGTTTTTT	CARDRAVGEKLFF
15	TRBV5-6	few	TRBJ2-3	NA	TGTGCCAGCAGCCGACAGAGAACTAGCACAGATACGCAGTATTTT	CASSRQRTSTDTQYF
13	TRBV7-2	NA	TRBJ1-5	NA	TGTGCCAGCAGCCCAGGGTGGAGTCAGCCCCAGCATTTT	CASSPGWSQPQHF
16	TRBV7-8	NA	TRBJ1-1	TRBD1	TGTGCCAGCAGCTTTAGGAGGGGACAGGGGGGCACTGAAGCTTTCTTT	CASSFRRGQGGTEAFF
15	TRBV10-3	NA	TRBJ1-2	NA	TGTGCCATCATGGGTGCCGGGCCCGGAGACTATGGCTACACCTTC	CAIMGAGPGDYGYTF
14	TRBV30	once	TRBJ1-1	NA	TGTGCCTGGATTCTTTCGGGCGGGAACACTGAAGCTTTCTTT	CAWILSGGNTEAFF
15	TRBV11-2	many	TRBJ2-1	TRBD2	TGTGCCAGCAGCTTTTCTAGCGGACCGTACAATGAGCAGTTCTTC	CASSFSSGPYNEQFF
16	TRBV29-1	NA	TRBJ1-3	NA	TGCAGCGTTGAGCCCGCAGGGGATTTCTCTGGAAACACCATATATTTT	CSVEPAGDFSGNTIYF
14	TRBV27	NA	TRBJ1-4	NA	TGTGCCAGCAGTTTTGCCCCGGGAGGTGAAAAACTGTTTTTT	CASSFAPGGEKLFF
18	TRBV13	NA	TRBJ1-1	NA	TGTGCCAGCAGCGGAGTCAGCCCCAGACAGTTCACGAACACTGAAGCTTTCTTT	CASSGVSPRQFTNTEAFF
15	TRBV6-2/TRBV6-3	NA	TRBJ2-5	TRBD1	TGTGCCAGCAGTTACCCAGGGGGCTACCAAGAGACCCAGTACTTC	CASSYPGGYQETQYF
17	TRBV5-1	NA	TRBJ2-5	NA	TGCGCCAGCAGCTCGGGCGGCCGGGGGCGGGTGCGAGAGACCCAGTACTTC	CASSSGGRGRVRETQYF
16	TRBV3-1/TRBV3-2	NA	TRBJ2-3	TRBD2	TGTGCCAGCAGCTCCTGGGGCAGCGGGGGAGGGGATACGCAGTATTTT	CASSSWGSGGGDTQYF
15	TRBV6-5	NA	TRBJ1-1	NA	TGTGCCAGCAGTTCCTCGTTTTGGGGGGCAACTGAAGCTTTCTTT	CASSSSFWGATEAFF
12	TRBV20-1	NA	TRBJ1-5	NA	TGCAGTGCTAGTTTGCCCAATCAGCCCCAGCATTTT	CSASLPNQPQHF
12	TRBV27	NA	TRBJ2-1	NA	TGTGCCAGCAGTTTCGGCTGGAATGAGCAGTTCTTC	CASSFGWNEQFF
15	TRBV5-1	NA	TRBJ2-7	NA	TGCGCCAGCAGCTTGGAATTGGCCAGGCCCTACGAGCAGTACTTC	CASSLELARPYEQYF
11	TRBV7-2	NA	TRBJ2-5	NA	TGTGCCAGCAGCTTAGCGGAGACCCAGTACTTC	CASSLAETQYF